This T cell receptor (beta chain) derives from a study of cytomegalovirus exposure and HLA in healthy donors. Study results and limitations: A later analysis showed TCR association rates differing by HLA locus, peaking at DRB1 and lowest at HLA-C. The authors judged a highly shared variant cluster likely a sequencing artifact. One variant, a missense change in DCLRE1C, was linked in a later analysis to TCR beta V- and J-gene trimming.

The primer mix had 60 Vbeta and 13 Jbeta primers. TCRdb keeps only in-frame clones here, not all; method: immunoSEQ multiplex PCR. Of 150,000 to 200,000 clones listed, 60% to 80% were seen once; the top ten hold approximately 11%. Turning to this clone: Its target is not known.

This TCR came from a man between 18 and 29 years old in good health and CMV-seropositive. Sequencing was performed on PBMCs.

CDR3: CASSLAPAGGPYEQYF. The CDR3 nucleotides are TGCGCCAGCAGCTTGGCACCAGCGGGAGGGCCCTACGAGCAGTACTTC. The chain couples TRBV5-1 to TRBJ2-7; 10 bases fit TRBD2. The CDR3 consists of 16 residues. Losses at the gene ends were 0 bases for V and 2 bases for J; bases not matched to a gene: 5. Germline CDR1 is SGHRS and CDR2 is YFSETQ.